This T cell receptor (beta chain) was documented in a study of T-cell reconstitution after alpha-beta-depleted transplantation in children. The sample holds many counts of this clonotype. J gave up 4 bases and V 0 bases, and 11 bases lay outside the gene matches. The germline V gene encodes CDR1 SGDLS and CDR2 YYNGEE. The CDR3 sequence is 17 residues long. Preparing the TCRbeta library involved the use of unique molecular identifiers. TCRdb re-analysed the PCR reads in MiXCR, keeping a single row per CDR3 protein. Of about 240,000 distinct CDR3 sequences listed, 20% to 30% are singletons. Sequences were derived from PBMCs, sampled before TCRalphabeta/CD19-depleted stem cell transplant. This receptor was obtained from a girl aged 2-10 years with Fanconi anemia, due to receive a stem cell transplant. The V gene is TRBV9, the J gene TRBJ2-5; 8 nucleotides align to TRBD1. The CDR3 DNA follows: TGTGCCAGCAGCGTAGCTGTCGAACAGGGGGAGTCAGAGACCCAGTACTTC. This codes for CASSVAVEQGESETQYF.